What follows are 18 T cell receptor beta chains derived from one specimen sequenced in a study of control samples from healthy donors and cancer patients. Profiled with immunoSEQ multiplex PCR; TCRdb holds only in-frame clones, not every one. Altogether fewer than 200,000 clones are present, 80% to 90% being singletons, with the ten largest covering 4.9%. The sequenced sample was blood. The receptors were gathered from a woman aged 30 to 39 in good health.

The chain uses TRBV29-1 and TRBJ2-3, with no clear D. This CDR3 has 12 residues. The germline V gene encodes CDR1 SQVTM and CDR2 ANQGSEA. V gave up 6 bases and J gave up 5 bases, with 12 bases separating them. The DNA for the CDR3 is TGCAGCGTCCAGAGACCGGGAGATACGCAGTATTTT. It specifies CSVQRPGDTQYF.

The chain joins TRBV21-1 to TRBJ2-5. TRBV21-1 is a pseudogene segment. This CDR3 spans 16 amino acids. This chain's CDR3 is CASSRRGGQYQETQYF. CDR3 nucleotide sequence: TGTGCCAGCAGCCGAAGGGGAGGACAGTACCAAGAGACCCAGTACTTC.

In DNA form, the CDR3 reads TGCAGCGCGAACTGGGCGAATGGCTACACCTTC. Its protein product is CSANWANGYTF. The gene calls are TRBV29-1 and TRBJ1-2; D uncertain. The CDR3 totals 11 residues. Per germline, CDR1 SQVTM and CDR2 ANQGSEA. Trimming cost V 7 bases and J 6 bases, with 12 bases left between them.

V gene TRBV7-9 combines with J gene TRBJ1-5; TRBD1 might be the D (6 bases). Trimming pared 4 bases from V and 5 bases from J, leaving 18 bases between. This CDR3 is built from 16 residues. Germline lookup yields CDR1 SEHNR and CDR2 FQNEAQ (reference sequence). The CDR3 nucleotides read TGTGCCAGCAGCTCAGGGGCAGGGGAGAGCCATCAGCCCCAGCATTTT. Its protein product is CASSSGAGESHQPQHF.

The CDR3 DNA is TGTGCCAGCATCGAACAGGGGTCCCATGAGCAGTTCTTC. Protein sequence: CASIEQGSHEQFF. The rearrangement uses TRBV12-3 or TRBV12-4 and TRBJ2-1, with 7 bases identical to TRBD1. Trimming at V came to 7 bases and at J to 8 bases, leaving 8 bases not matched to a gene. The CDR3 is 13 residues long.

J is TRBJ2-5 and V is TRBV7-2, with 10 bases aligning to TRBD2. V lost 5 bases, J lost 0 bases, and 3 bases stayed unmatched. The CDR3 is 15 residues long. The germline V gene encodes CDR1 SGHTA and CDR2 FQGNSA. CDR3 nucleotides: TGTGCCAGCAGCCATAGCGGGGGGTACCAAGAGACCCAGTACTTC. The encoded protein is CASSHSGGYQETQYF. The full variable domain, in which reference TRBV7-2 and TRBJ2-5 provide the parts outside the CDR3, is GAGVSQSPSNKVTEKGKDVELRCDPISGHTALYWYRQSLGQGLEFLIYFQGNSAPDKSGLPSDRFSAERTGGSVSTLTIQRTQQEDSAVYLCASSHSGGYQETQYFGPGTRLLVL.

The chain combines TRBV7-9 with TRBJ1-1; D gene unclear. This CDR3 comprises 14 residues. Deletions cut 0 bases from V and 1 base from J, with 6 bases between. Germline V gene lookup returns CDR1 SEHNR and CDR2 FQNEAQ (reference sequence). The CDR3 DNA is TGTGCCAGCAGCTTAGCTTCCGCGAACACTGAAGCTTTCTTT. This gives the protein CASSLASANTEAFF.

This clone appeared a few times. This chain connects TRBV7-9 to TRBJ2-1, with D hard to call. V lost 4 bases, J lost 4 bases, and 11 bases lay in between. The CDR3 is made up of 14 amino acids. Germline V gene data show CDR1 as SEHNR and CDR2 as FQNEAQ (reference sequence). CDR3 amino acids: CASSSTEFYNEQFF. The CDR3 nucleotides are TGTGCCAGCAGCTCAACAGAATTTTACAATGAGCAGTTCTTC.

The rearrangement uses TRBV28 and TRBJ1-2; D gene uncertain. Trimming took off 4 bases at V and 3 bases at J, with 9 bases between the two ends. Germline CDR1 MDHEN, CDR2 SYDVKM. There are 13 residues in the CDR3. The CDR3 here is CASSSGNDYGYTF. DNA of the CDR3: TGTGCCAGCAGTTCCGGGAATGACTATGGCTACACCTTC.

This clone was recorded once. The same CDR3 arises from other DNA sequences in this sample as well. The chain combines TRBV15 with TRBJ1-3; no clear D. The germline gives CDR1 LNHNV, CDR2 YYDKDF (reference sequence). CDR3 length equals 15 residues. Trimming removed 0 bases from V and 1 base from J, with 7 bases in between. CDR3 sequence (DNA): TGTGCCACCAGCAGAGATCCGGGGTCTGGAAACACCATATATTTT. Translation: CATSRDPGSGNTIYF.

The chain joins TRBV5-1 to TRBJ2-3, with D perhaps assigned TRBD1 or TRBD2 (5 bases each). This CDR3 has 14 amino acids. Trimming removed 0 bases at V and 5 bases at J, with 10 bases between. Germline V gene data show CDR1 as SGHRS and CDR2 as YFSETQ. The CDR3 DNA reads TGCGCCAGCAGCTTGGAAGAGGGGCGAGATACGCAGTATTTT. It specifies CASSLEEGRDTQYF.

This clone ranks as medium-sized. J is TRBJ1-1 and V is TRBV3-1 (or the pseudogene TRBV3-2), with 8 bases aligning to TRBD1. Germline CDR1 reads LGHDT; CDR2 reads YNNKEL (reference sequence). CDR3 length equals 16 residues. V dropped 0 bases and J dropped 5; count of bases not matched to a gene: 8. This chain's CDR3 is CASSQDWQGAGTEAFF. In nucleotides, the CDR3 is TGTGCCAGCAGCCAAGATTGGCAGGGGGCAGGTACTGAAGCTTTCTTT.

The CDR3 sequence is CASSIGLAGGNTGELFF. The CDR3, as DNA: TGTGCCAGTAGTATAGGACTAGCGGGGGGTAACACCGGGGAGCTGTTTTTT. V gene TRBV19 combines with J gene TRBJ2-2, with TRBD2 identical over 13 bases. The CDR3 extends over 17 amino acids. Germline CDR1 reads LNHDA; CDR2 reads SQIVND (reference sequence). The V and J ends lost 1 base and 2 bases, in that order; junction bases with no gene match: 1. The full variable domain, its missing parts supplied by reference TRBV19 and TRBJ2-2, is DGGITQSPKYLFRKEGQNVTLSCEQNLNHDAMYWYRQDPGQGLRLIYYSQIVNDFQKGDIAEGYSVSREKKESFPLTVTSAQKNPTAFYLCASSIGLAGGNTGELFFGEGSRLTVL.

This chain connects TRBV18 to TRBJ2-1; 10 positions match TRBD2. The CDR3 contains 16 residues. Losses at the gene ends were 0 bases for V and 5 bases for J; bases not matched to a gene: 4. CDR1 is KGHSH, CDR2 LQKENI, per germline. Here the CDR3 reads CASSPPKAGGHNEQFF. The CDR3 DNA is TGTGCCAGCTCACCACCGAAAGCGGGGGGGCACAATGAGCAGTTCTTC.

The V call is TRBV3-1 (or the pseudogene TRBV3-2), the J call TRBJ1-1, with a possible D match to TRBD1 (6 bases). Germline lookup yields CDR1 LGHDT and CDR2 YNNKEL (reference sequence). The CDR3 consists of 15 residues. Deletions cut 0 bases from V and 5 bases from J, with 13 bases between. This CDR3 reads CASSQDLGGWTEAFF. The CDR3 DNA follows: TGTGCCAGCAGCCAAGATCTGGGGGGCTGGACTGAAGCTTTCTTT.

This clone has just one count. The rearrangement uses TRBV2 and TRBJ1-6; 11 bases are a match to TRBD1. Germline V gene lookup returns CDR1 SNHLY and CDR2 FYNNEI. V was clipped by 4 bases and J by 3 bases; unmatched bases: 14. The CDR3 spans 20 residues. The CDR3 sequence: CASSGGLGQGATRYNSPLHF. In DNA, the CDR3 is TGTGCCAGCAGTGGAGGTCTCGGACAGGGGGCGACCCGCTATAATTCACCCCTCCACTTT.

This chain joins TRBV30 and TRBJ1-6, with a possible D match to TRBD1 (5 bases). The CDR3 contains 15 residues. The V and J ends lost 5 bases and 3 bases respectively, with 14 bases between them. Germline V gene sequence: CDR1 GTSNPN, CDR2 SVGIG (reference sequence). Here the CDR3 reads CAWGEQAFYNSPLHF. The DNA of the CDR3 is TGTGCCTGGGGCGAACAGGCCTTCTATAATTCACCCCTCCACTTT.

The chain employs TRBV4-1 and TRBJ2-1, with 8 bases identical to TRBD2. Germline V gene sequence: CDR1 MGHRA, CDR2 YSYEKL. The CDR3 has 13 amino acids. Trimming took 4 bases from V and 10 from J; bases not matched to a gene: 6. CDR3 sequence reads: CASSRTSWEEQFF. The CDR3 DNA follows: TGCGCCAGCAGCCGGACTAGCTGGGAAGAGCAGTTCTTC.